The source of this TCR beta chain is a study of T cell responses to AZD1222 COVID-19 vaccine. Across the study: The analysis combined second doses at about 4 or about 12 weeks.

V shed 7 bases, J shed 8 bases, and the junction held 10 bases outside the gene matches. The length of the CDR3 is 12 residues. CDR1 and CDR2 from the germline V gene are SQVTM and ANQGSEA. Concerning this clone: The antigen remains undetermined.

Libraries were prepared by immunoSEQ multiplex PCR; TCRdb keeps only in-frame clonotypes and omits some of them. The sample lists about 110,000 clones, 88% occurring once. Study-level points and caveats: Only a handful of AZD1222 recipients tested seropositive at baseline. The sample set comprised mostly white British donors with more females, and clonal diversity was possibly underestimated.

Sequenced here: peripheral blood, sampled on day 0 of AZD1222 vaccination. The source is an adult in good health. The rearrangement uses TRBV29-1 and TRBJ1-2, with 7 bases identical to TRBD1. CDR3 coding DNA: TGCAGCGCTAGGGACAGCAGTGAGGGCTACACCTTC. As protein: CSARDSSEGYTF.